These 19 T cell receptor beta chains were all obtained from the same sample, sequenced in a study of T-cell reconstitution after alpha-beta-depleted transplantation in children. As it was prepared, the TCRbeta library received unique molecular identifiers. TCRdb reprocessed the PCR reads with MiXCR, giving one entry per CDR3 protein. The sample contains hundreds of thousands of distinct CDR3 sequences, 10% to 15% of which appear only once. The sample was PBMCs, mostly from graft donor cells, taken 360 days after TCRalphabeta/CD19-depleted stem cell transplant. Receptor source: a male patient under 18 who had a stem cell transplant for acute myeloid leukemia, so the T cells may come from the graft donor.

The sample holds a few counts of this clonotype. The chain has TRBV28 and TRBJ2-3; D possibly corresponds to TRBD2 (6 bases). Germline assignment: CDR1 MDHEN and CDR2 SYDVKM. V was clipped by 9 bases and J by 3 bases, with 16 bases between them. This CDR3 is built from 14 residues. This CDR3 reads CASRVGSGTDTQYF. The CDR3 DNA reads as TGTGCCAGTCGAGTGGGTAGCGGTACAGATACGCAGTATTTT.

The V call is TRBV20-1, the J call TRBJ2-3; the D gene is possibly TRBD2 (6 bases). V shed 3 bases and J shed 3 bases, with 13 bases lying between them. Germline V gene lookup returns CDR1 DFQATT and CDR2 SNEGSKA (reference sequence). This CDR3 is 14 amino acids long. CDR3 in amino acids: CSARDYNLTDTQYF. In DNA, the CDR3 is TGCAGTGCTAGGGACTACAACTTGACAGATACGCAGTATTTT.

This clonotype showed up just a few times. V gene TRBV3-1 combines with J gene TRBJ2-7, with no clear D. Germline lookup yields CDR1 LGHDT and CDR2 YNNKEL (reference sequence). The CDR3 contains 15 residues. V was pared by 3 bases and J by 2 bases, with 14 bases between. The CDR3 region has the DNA TGTGCCAGCAGCCACTCCGGGCTATTCGCCTACGAGCAGTACTTC. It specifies CASSHSGLFAYEQYF.

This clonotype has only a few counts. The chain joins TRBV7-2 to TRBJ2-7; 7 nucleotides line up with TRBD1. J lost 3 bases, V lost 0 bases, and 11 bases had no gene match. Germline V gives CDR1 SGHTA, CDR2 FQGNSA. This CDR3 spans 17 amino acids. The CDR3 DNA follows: TGTGCCAGCAGCTTAGCAGGGGGCGTGACCCCCATCTACGAGCAGTACTTC. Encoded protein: CASSLAGGVTPIYEQYF.

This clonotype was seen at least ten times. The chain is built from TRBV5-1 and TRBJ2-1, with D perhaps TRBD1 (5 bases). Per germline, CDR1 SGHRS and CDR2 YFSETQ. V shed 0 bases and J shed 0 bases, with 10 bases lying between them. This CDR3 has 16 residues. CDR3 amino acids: CASSLGGSLSYNEQFF. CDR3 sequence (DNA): TGCGCCAGCAGCTTGGGGGGCTCCCTCTCCTACAATGAGCAGTTCTTC.

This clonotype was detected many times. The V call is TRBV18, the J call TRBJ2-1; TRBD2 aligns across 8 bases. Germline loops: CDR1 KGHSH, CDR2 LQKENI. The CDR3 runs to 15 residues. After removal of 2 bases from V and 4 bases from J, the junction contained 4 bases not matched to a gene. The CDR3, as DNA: TGTGCCAGCTCACCAAAGGGACTAGGTTACAATGAGCAGTTCTTC. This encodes CASSPKGLGYNEQFF. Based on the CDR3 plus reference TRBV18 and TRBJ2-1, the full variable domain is NAGVMQNPRHLVRRRGQEARLRCSPMKGHSHVYWYRQLPEEGLKFMVYLQKENIIDESGMPKERFSAEFPKEGPSILRIQQVVRGDSAAYFCASSPKGLGYNEQFFGPGTRLTVL.

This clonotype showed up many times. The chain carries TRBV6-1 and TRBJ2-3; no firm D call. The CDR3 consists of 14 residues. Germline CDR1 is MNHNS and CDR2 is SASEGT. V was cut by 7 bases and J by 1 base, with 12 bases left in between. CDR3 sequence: CASTNLGGTDTQYF. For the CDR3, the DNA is TGTGCCAGCACAAACCTTGGGGGCACAGATACGCAGTATTTT.

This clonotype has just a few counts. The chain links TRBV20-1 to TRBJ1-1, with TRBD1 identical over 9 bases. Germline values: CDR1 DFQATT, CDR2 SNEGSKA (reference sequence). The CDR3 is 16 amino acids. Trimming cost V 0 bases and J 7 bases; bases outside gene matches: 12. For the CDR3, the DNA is TGCAGTGCTAGAGACGAGGCCTGGGACAGGGATTTTGAAGCTTTCTTT. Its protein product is CSARDEAWDRDFEAFF.

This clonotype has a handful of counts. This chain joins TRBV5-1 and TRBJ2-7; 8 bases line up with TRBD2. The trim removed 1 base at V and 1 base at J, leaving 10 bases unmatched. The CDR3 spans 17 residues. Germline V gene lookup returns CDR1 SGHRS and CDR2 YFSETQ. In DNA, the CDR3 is TGCGCCAGCAGCTTGACTTCTAGCGGGCATGGGTCCTACGAGCAGTACTTC. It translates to CASSLTSSGHGSYEQYF.

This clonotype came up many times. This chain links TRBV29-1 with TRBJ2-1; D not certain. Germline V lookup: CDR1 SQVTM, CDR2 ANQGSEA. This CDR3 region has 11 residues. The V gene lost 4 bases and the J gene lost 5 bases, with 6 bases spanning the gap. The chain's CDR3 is CSVASHNEQFF. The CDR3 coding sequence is TGCAGCGTTGCGTCTCACAATGAGCAGTTCTTC.

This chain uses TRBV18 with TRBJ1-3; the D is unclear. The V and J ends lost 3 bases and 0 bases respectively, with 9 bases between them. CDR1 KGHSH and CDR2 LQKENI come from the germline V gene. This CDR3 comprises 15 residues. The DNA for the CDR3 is TGTGCCAGCTCACCGACGGCTTACTCTGGAAACACCATATATTTT. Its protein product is CASSPTAYSGNTIYF.

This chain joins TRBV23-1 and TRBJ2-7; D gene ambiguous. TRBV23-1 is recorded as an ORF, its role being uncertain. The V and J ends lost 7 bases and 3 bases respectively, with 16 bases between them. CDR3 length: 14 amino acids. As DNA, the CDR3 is TGCGCCAGCACCATGAAGTGGGTGGGCTACGAGCAGTACTTC. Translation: CASTMKWVGYEQYF.

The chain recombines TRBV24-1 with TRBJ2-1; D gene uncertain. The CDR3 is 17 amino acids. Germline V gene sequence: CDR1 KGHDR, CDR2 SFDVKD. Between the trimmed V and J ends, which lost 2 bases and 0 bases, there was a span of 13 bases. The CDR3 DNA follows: TGTGCCACCAGTGATTGGGTCGGGTCCAGCTCCTACAATGAGCAGTTCTTC. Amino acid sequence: CATSDWVGSSSYNEQFF.

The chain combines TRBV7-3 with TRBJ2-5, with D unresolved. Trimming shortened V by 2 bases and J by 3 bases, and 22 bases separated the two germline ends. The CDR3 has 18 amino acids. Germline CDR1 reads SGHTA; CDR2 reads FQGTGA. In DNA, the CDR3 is TGTGCCAGCAGCTTAGGGCCCTTTGCTATGGATGGGAAAGAGACCCAGTACTTC. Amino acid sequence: CASSLGPFAMDGKETQYF.

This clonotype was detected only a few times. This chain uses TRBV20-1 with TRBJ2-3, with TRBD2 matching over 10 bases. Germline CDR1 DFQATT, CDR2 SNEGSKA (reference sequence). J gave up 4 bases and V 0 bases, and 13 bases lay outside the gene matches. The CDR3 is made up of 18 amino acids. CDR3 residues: CSARDLIRASGRADTQYF. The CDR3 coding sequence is TGCAGTGCTAGAGATTTGATCCGGGCGAGCGGGAGGGCAGATACGCAGTATTTT.

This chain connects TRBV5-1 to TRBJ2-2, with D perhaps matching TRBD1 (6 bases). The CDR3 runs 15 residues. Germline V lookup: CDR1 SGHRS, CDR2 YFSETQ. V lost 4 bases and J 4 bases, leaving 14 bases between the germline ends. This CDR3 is CASSGGGAGTGELFF. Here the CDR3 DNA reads TGCGCCAGCAGCGGTGGGGGCGCGGGCACCGGGGAGCTGTTTTTT.

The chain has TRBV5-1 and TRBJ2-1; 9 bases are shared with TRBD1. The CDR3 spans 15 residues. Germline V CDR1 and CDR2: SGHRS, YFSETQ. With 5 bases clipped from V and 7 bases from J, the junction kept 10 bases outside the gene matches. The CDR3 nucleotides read TGCGCCAGCAGATATACAGGGGGCGCGGGAAATGAGCAGTTCTTC. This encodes CASRYTGGAGNEQFF.

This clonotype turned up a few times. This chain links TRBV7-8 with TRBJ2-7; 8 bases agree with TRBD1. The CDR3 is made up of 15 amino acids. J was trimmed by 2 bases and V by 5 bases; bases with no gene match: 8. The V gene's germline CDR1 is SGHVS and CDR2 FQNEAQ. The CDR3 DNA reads TGTGCCAGCAGCGCCCGCCCAGGGGGCCCCTACGAGCAGTACTTC. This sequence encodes CASSARPGGPYEQYF.

The CDR3 DNA reads TGTGCCAGCAGCGTCGGCAGGGCGACCAACACAGATACGCAGTATTTT. Encoded protein: CASSVGRATNTDTQYF. The chain carries TRBV7-3 and TRBJ2-3; TRBD1 might be the D (5 bases). CDR1 and CDR2 from the germline V gene are SGHTA and FQGTGA. This CDR3 contains 16 residues. The V end was cut by 5 bases, the J end by 2 bases, with 17 bases between.